This T cell receptor (beta chain) came from a study of OX40 agonist ivuxolimab in advanced cancers. For the study at large: A history of anti-PD-1, anti-PD-L1 or anti-CTLA-4 therapy was acceptable, and about 37% had some.

This clone rates as medium-sized. Produced via immunoSEQ multiplex PCR; TCRdb's table is partial and in-frame only. Among 20,000 or so clones listed, 60% to 85% were seen once. This CDR3 spans 16 amino acids. The germline gives CDR1 SSHAT, CDR2 FNYEAQ (reference sequence). Trimming took off 5 bases at V and 3 bases at J, with 16 bases between the two ends. Specimen: CD4+ or CD8+ T cells sorted from blood, collected in a trial of the OX40 agonist ivuxolimab. The J gene is TRBJ2-2, the V gene TRBV7-7; perhaps TRBD2 as D (6 bases). This sequence originates from an adult with an advanced solid tumor such as melanoma, head and neck, liver or kidney cancer. Written as DNA, the CDR3 is TGTGCCAGCAGCCCCGTCGGGAGTTATCACACCGGGGAGCTGTTTTTT. Its translation is CASSPVGSYHTGELFF.